This TCR beta chain is from a study of CD8+CD57+ T cells in acquired aplastic anemia. This clonotype was observed many times. CDR3 length: 14 amino acids. Trimming removed 4 bases at V and 2 bases at J, with 11 bases between. Per germline, CDR1 SGHVS and CDR2 FQNEAQ. In patients chosen for sequencing, flow cytometry had shown CD8+CD57+ cell expansion. Genomic DNA served as template for TCR beta VDJ and CDR3 profiling. Using its own MiXCR run on the reads, TCRdb lists one record per CDR3 protein. This table holds over 150,000 distinct CDR3 sequences, 52% found once. The TCR was taken from a human donor with aplastic anemia. This chain uses TRBV7-8 with TRBJ2-5; D is possibly TRBD2 (5 bases). The sequenced material came from sorted CD4+, CD8+, or CD8+CD57+ T cells (not recorded which) from PBMCs. This CDR3 is CASSSRRSQETQYF. CDR3 bases: TGTGCCAGCAGCTCTCGGAGGTCGCAAGAGACCCAGTACTTC.